The 3 T cell receptor beta chains presented below share a single source sample, sequenced in a study of shared clonotypes between healthy human individuals. CD8 cells classed as naive were CD45RO-negative and positively selected for CCR7, excluding terminally differentiated effector memory CD45RA+ cells. Generated by immunoSEQ multiplex PCR, the TCRdb table keeps only in-frame clones and is missing some. The sample lists about 2,200,000 clones, roughly 91% occurring once. Material for sequencing was naive CD8+ T cells from PBMCs. These receptors were taken from a man younger than 35 in good health. Some clones in this sample may be carry-over from other donors' samples.

This clone occurred once. This rearrangement joins TRBV6-1 to TRBJ2-2, with D possibly called TRBD1 or TRBD2 (5 bases each). Trimming pared 0 bases from V and 4 bases from J, leaving 18 bases between. Germline CDR1 reads MNHNS; CDR2 reads SASEGT. The CDR3 loop spans 18 amino acids. CDR3 in amino acids: CASSEAPGDGNPTGELFF. The CDR3 nucleotides are TGTGCCAGCAGTGAAGCCCCTGGGGACGGGAACCCCACCGGGGAGCTGTTTTTT.

CDR3: CASSAADRVREQYF. CDR3 sequence (DNA): TGCGCCAGCAGTGCCGCGGACAGGGTACGCGAGCAGTACTTC. This rearrangement joins TRBV10-1 to TRBJ2-7, with TRBD1 matching 8 bases. The CDR3 has 14 residues. CDR1 and CDR2 (germline): WNHNN, SYGVQD (reference sequence). V lost 4 bases and J lost 6; bases outside the gene matches: 8.

This clone has just one count. J is TRBJ2-7 and V is TRBV27; TRBD1 aligns across 7 bases. V shed 3 bases and J 1 base; nucleotides not matched to a gene: 9. The CDR3 sequence is 16 residues long. The germline V gene has CDR1 MNHEY and CDR2 SMNVEV (reference sequence). CDR3 bases: TGTGCCAGCAGTTTGGGAAGGGACAGACTATCCTACGAGCAGTACTTC. Translated: CASSLGRDRLSYEQYF.